Below, 3 T cell receptor beta chains from the same sample are listed, as sequenced in a study of human T cells and chemical hapten exposure. Sample time point: healthy volunteer bleed at 2 weeks. Whole blood, unfractionated, served as the material for total RNA extraction. TCRdb independently ran MiXCR on the RACE reads; one entry per CDR3 protein. The sample includes 100,000 to 150,000 distinct CDR3 sequences, 9% to 10% of them seen just once. Sequenced sample: whole blood. The receptor source for this set is a male donor in good health. Some clones in this sample may be carry-over from other donors' samples.

This rearrangement joins TRBV13 to TRBJ2-7; TRBD2 is a possible D gene (5 bases). The germline V and J ends were trimmed by 5 bases and 6 bases, with 14 bases remaining between them. This CDR3 has 13 residues. CDR1 is PRHDT and CDR2 is FYEKMQ in the germline V gene (reference sequence). The CDR3 here is CASSPAFAGEQYF. As DNA, the CDR3 is TGTGCCAGCAGCCCGGCCTTTGCGGGCGAGCAGTACTTC.

This clonotype was observed a few times. V gene TRBV27 combines with J gene TRBJ2-7, with TRBD2 matching 9 bases. Germline-derived CDR1 and CDR2 are MNHEY and SMNVEV (reference sequence). V lost 3 bases, J lost 6 bases, and 12 bases stayed unmatched. CDR3 length: 16 amino acids. Here the CDR3 DNA reads TGTGCCAGCAGTTTGGGGGTTAGCGGGAGAGGAGGCGAGCAGTACTTC. Encoded protein: CASSLGVSGRGGEQYF.

This clonotype was counted only a few times. The J gene is TRBJ2-2, the V gene TRBV7-2; D might be TRBD2 (7 bases). Germline-derived CDR1 and CDR2 are SGHTA and FQGNSA. The CDR3 is made up of 16 amino acids. V lost 2 bases and J lost 2, with 12 bases in between. DNA of the CDR3: TGTGCCAGCAGCTTAATGTCGGGGGGCAACACCGGGGAGCTGTTTTTT. Translation: CASSLMSGGNTGELFF. Full variable domain (remainder filled in from reference TRBV7-2 and TRBJ2-2): GAGVSQSPSNKVTEKGKDVELRCDPISGHTALYWYRQSLGQGLEFLIYFQGNSAPDKSGLPSDRFSAERTGGSVSTLTIQRTQQEDSAVYLCASSLMSGGNTGELFFGEGSRLTVL.